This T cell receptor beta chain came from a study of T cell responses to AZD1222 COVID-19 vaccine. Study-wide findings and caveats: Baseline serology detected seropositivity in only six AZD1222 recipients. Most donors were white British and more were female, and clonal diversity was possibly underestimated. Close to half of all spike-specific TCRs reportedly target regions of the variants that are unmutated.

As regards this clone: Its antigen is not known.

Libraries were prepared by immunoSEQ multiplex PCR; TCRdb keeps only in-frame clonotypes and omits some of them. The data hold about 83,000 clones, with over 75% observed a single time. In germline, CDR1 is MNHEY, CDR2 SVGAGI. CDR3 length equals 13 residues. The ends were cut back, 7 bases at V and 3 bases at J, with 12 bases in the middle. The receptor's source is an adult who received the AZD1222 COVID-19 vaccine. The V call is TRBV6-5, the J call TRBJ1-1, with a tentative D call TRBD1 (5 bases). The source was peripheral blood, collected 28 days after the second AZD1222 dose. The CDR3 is CASTLRGDTEAFF. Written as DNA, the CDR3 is TGTGCCAGCACCCTAAGGGGTGACACTGAAGCTTTCTTT.